The 20 T cell receptor beta chains presented below share a single source sample, sequenced in a study of T cell clonotyping in hematopoietic cell transplantation. TCRdb keeps only in-frame clones here, not all; method: immunoSEQ multiplex PCR. The data contain 40,000 to 55,000 clones, 94% of them singletons. The sequencing input was peripheral blood mononuclear cells. Receptor source: a woman between 45 and 65 years old in good health. Some clones in this sample may be carry-over from other donors' samples.

The rearrangement uses TRBV6-4 and TRBJ2-2; tentatively, D is TRBD2 (5 bases). The CDR3 loop spans 12 amino acids. CDR1 MRHNA and CDR2 SNTAGT come from the germline V gene. V lost 6 bases to trimming and J lost 7 bases, with 9 bases between them. For the CDR3, the DNA is TGTGCCAGCAGACGGGAAGGCGGGGAGCTGTTTTTT. Translation: CASRREGGELFF.

The chain combines TRBV9 with TRBJ1-1; no definite D call. Looked up from germline, CDR1 is SGDLS and CDR2 is YYNGEE. V lost 4 bases and J lost 0, with 31 bases in between. This CDR3 is built from 21 residues. For the CDR3, the DNA is TGTGCCAGCAGCTCGCGCCCACCGGACGGGGTCCTTCGGAATATGAACACTGAAGCTTTCTTT. This sequence encodes CASSSRPPDGVLRNMNTEAFF.

The chain joins TRBV7-8 to TRBJ2-1, with 8 bases fitting TRBD2. Trimming took 1 base from V and 8 from J; bases not matched to a gene: 7. CDR1 and CDR2 (germline): SGHVS, FQNEAQ. This CDR3 has 15 amino acids. The CDR3 nucleotides read TGTGCCAGCAGCTTAGTTCCGGGACTAGGCCATGAGCAGTTCTTC. This codes for CASSLVPGLGHEQFF.

J is TRBJ2-1 and V is TRBV14; possible D gene TRBD1, 6 bases. Deletions cut 0 bases from V and 11 bases from J, with 11 bases between. CDR1 is SGHDN and CDR2 is FVKESK in the germline V gene. The CDR3 covers 13 residues. The CDR3 DNA is TGTGCCAGCAGCCAAGATGATACAGGGAAGCAGTTCTTC. Translating it yields CASSQDDTGKQFF. Drawing the rest from reference TRBV14 and TRBJ2-1, the complete variable domain is EAGVTQFPSHSVIEKGQTVTLRCDPISGHDNLYWYRRVMGKEIKFLLHFVKESKQDESGMPNNRFLAERTGGTYSTLKVQPAELEDSGVYFCASSQDDTGKQFFGPGTRLTVL.

J is TRBJ1-3 and V is TRBV28, with D tentatively TRBD1 (5 bases). The CDR3 spans 14 residues. Germline values: CDR1 MDHEN, CDR2 SYDVKM. The germline V and J ends were trimmed by 10 bases and 2 bases, with 15 bases remaining between them. The CDR3: CATSGWGAGNTIYF. Written as DNA, the CDR3 is TGTGCCACCTCGGGTTGGGGCGCTGGAAACACCATATATTTT.

This chain uses TRBV28 with TRBJ1-2; the D is unclear. Germline V CDR1 and CDR2: MDHEN, SYDVKM. This CDR3 contains 14 residues. Trimming removed 3 bases at V and 5 bases at J, with 13 bases between. This CDR3 reads CASSFSAGVYGYTF. The CDR3 DNA is TGTGCCAGCAGTTTTTCGGCAGGAGTATATGGCTACACCTTC.

This clone was detected only once. The chain couples TRBV27 to TRBJ1-2, with D possibly matching TRBD1 (6 bases). CDR1 and CDR2 (germline): MNHEY, SMNVEV (reference sequence). The V gene lost 5 bases and the J gene lost 4 bases, with 14 bases spanning the gap. There are 14 residues in the CDR3. For the CDR3, the DNA is TGTGCCAGCAGTGCCAACAGGGAACCCTATGGCTACACCTTC. Amino acid sequence: CASSANREPYGYTF.

V usage is TRBV9 and J usage is TRBJ2-6, with D tentatively TRBD1 (6 bases). Germline CDR1 SGDLS, CDR2 YYNGEE. This CDR3 has 15 amino acids. With 3 bases removed from V and 4 bases from J, the gap between germline ends came to 11 bases. CDR3 protein: CASSATGHGANVLTF. In DNA form, the CDR3 reads TGTGCCAGCAGCGCAACAGGGCACGGGGCCAACGTCCTGACTTTC.

The rearrangement links TRBV7-3 to TRBJ2-2; the match to TRBD2 covers 8 bases. V was clipped by 5 bases and J by 6 bases; unmatched bases: 8. CDR3 length: 15 residues. Germline V gives CDR1 SGHTA, CDR2 FQGTGA. CDR3 loop: CASSQTGGKAGELFF. The CDR3 nucleotides are TGTGCCAGCAGCCAAACGGGGGGGAAGGCCGGGGAGCTGTTTTTT.

The genes are TRBV5-6 and TRBJ1-5; D might be TRBD1 (6 bases). Germline loops: CDR1 SGHDT, CDR2 YYEEEE. CDR3 length: 16 amino acids. Trimming stripped 4 bases from V and 2 bases from J, with 16 bases between. CDR3 sequence reads: CASSPMGRGGNQPQHF. In DNA, the CDR3 is TGTGCCAGCAGCCCTATGGGCAGGGGAGGCAATCAGCCCCAGCATTTT. The full variable domain, with the rest looked up from reference TRBV5-6 and TRBJ1-5, is DAGVTQSPTHLIKTRGQQVTLRCSPKSGHDTVSWYQQALGQGPQFIFQYYEEEERQRGNFPDRFSGHQFPNYSSELNVNALLLGDSALYLCASSPMGRGGNQPQHFGDGTRLSIL.

V is TRBV5-1 and J is TRBJ1-6; TRBD1 aligns across 7 bases. J lost 5 bases, V lost 6 bases, and 14 bases had no gene match. Germline CDR1 and CDR2: SGHRS and YFSETQ. This CDR3 has 17 residues. CDR3 region: CASKGDRREGNNSPLHF. The DNA of the CDR3 is TGCGCCAGCAAGGGGGACAGAAGGGAAGGGAATAATTCACCCCTCCACTTT.

The rearrangement links TRBV7-9 to TRBJ1-6; TRBD1 matches 7 bases. Germline V CDR1 and CDR2: SEHNR, FQNEAQ (reference sequence). This CDR3 is built from 16 residues. Germline trimming cut 7 bases from V and 0 bases from J; bases unmatched to any gene: 6. The CDR3 protein is CASTLGDSSYNSPLHF. For the CDR3, the DNA is TGTGCCAGCACCCTGGGGGACAGCTCCTATAATTCACCCCTCCACTTT.

The V call is TRBV7-6, the J call TRBJ2-1; D gene ambiguous. Germline V CDR1 and CDR2: SGHVS, FNYEAQ. The CDR3 runs 14 residues. The V gene lost 1 base and the J gene lost 3 bases, with 7 bases spanning the gap. DNA for the CDR3: TGTGCCAGCAGCTTAGAGGGCAGCTACAATGAGCAGTTCTTC. Protein sequence: CASSLEGSYNEQFF.

V usage is TRBV27 and J usage is TRBJ2-7; 11 bases line up with TRBD2. Germline CDR1 reads MNHEY; CDR2 reads SMNVEV (reference sequence). With V trimmed by 5 bases and J by 0 bases, 3 bases remained unmatched. This CDR3 is 15 amino acids long. CDR3 in amino acids: CASSLAGGDSYEQYF. The CDR3 nucleotides are TGTGCCAGCAGTCTAGCGGGGGGCGACTCCTACGAGCAGTACTTC.

The genes are TRBV6-1 and TRBJ1-3; tentatively, D is TRBD1 (5 bases). V gave up 2 bases and J gave up 4 bases, with 15 bases separating them. There are 16 residues in the CDR3. CDR1 and CDR2 (germline): MNHNS, SASEGT. CDR3 coding DNA: TGTGCCAGCAGTGAATCAGGGCCAGCGGGCGGAAACACCATATATTTT. It specifies CASSESGPAGGNTIYF.

The V and J genes are TRBV5-1 and TRBJ1-5, with 10 bases identical to TRBD1. Germline V lookup: CDR1 SGHRS, CDR2 YFSETQ. Trimming cost V 5 bases and J 5 bases; bases outside gene matches: 7. CDR3 length: 15 residues. The CDR3 DNA reads TGCGCCAGCAGAGTATCCGGGACAGGGGATCAGCCCCAGCATTTT. This translates into CASRVSGTGDQPQHF.

The chain links TRBV7-2 to TRBJ2-7; D ambiguous. Germline V gene lookup returns CDR1 SGHTA and CDR2 FQGNSA. Trimming left V 0 bases short and J 6 bases short, with 9 bases between. The CDR3 sequence is 13 residues long. Written as DNA, the CDR3 is TGTGCCAGCAGCTTAGCGCTGGGCGTCGAGCAGTACTTC. Its protein product is CASSLALGVEQYF.

V usage is TRBV19 and J usage is TRBJ1-1; TRBD1 matches at 9 bases. CDR1 and CDR2 (germline): LNHDA, SQIVND (reference sequence). The CDR3 is 15 amino acids. After removal of 2 bases from V and 4 bases from J, the junction contained 5 bases not matched to a gene. CDR3 nucleotide sequence: TGTGCCAGTAGTATAATGGCGGGACAGGGCACTGAAGCTTTCTTT. Protein product: CASSIMAGQGTEAFF.

The chain couples TRBV9 to TRBJ1-1; 7 bases fit TRBD1. Per the germline V gene, CDR1 is SGDLS and CDR2 is YYNGEE. The CDR3 consists of 13 residues. The trim removed 3 bases at V and 1 base at J, leaving 0 bases unmatched. CDR3: CASSGQGNTEAFF. CDR3 DNA: TGTGCCAGCAGCGGACAGGGGAACACTGAAGCTTTCTTT.

This sequence joins TRBV19 and TRBJ1-5; 8 nucleotides match TRBD1. The CDR3 has 16 residues. V trimming: 7 bases; J trimming: 3 bases; junction bases outside the gene matches: 11. Germline CDR1 is LNHDA and CDR2 is SQIVND (reference sequence). CDR3 loop: CASTHMDRANNQPQHF. The DNA of the CDR3 is TGTGCCAGTACCCACATGGACAGGGCGAACAATCAGCCCCAGCATTTT.